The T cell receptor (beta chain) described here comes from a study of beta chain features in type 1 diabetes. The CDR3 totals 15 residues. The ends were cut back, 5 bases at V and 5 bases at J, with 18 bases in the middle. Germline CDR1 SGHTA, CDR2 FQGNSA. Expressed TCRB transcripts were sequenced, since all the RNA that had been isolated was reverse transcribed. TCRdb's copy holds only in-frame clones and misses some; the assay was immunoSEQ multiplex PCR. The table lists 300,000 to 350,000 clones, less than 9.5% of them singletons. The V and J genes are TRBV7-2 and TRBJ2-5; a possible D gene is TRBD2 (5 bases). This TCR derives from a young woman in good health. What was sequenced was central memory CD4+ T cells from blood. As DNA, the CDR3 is TGTGCCAGCAGCCGAATGATGGGAGCCCGTGAGACCCAGTACTTC. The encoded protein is CASSRMMGARETQYF.